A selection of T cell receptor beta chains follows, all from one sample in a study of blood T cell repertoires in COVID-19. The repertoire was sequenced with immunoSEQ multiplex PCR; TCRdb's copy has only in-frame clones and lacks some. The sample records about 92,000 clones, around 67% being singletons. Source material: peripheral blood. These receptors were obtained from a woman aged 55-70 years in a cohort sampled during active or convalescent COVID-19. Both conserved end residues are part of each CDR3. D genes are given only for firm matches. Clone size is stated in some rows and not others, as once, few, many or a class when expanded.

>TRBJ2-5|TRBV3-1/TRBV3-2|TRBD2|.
CASRQLAGGRAWTQYF
TGTGCCAGCAGACAACTAGCGGGGGGGAGGGCCTGGACCCAGTACTTC
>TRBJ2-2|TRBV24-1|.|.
CATSDSINTAGELFF
TGTGCCACCAGTGATTCGATAAATACGGCCGGGGAGCTGTTTTTT
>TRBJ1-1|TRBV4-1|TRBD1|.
CASRQGQGGFFSEAFF
TGCGCCAGCAGACAGGGGCAGGGTGGATTTTTCTCTGAAGCTTTCTTT
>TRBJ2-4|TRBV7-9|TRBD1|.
CASSRTKPGQLAKNIQYF
TGTGCCAGCAGCCGAACTAAACCGGGACAGCTAGCCAAAAACATTCAGTACTTC
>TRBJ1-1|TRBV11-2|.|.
CASSGGVTEAFF
TGTGCCAGCAGCGGGGGGGTAACTGAAGCTTTCTTT
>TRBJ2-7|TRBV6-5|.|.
CASSYSREPYEQYF
TGTGCCAGCAGTTACAGCAGGGAACCCTACGAGCAGTACTTC
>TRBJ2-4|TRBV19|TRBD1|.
CASSIVRTGGATKNIQYF
TGTGCCAGTAGTATCGTAAGGACAGGGGGCGCGACCAAAAACATTCAGTACTTC
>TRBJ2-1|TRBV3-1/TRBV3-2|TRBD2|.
CASSQDLVPRGADEQFF
TGTGCCAGCAGCCAAGACCTAGTCCCGCGGGGGGCTGATGAGCAGTTCTTC
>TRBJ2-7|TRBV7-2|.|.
CASSSRGLIEQYF
TGTGCCAGCAGCTCCCGGGGACTTATCGAGCAGTACTTC
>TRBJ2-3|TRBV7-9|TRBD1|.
CASSLAPGQPSTDTQYF
TGTGCCAGCAGCTTAGCTCCGGGACAGCCTAGCACAGATACGCAGTATTTT
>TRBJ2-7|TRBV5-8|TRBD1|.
CASSPGQGVNEQYF
TGTGCCAGCAGCCCGGGACAGGGTGTGAACGAGCAGTACTTC
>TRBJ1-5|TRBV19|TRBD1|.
CASSPDREQPQHF
TGTGCCAGTAGTCCCGACAGGGAGCAGCCCCAGCATTTT
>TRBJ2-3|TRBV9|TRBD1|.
CASSAHQRQGYTDTQYF
TGTGCCAGCAGCGCCCACCAGCGACAGGGGTACACAGATACGCAGTATTTT
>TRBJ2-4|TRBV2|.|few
CASSYSQGTKNIQYF
TGTGCCAGCAGTTACAGCCAGGGAACCAAAAACATTCAGTACTTC
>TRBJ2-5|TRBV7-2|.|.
CASSIGSSGETQYF
TGTGCCAGCAGCATAGGGTCAAGCGGAGAGACCCAGTACTTC
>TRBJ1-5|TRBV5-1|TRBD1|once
CASSPWAGGDIQPQHF
TGCGCCAGCAGCCCTTGGGCAGGGGGAGATATTCAGCCCCAGCATTTT
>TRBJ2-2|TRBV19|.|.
CASSILSQTNTGELFF
TGTGCCAGTAGTATATTATCCCAGACGAACACCGGGGAGCTGTTTTTT
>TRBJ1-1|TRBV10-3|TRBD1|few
CAIRPTGISTEAFF
TGTGCCATCAGACCGACAGGGATTTCCACTGAAGCTTTCTTT
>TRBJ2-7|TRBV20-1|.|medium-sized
CSASNQGMYEQYF
TGCAGTGCTAGTAATCAGGGAATGTACGAGCAGTACTTC
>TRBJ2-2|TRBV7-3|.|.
CASSLTGSTGELFF
TGTGCCAGCAGCTTGACAGGTAGCACCGGGGAGCTGTTTTTT
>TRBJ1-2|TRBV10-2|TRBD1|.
CASALQDRGYGYTF
TGCGCCAGCGCCCTTCAGGACAGGGGCTATGGCTACACCTTC
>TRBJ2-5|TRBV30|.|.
CAWSVSRLSQETQYF
TGTGCCTGGAGTGTATCCCGCCTAAGTCAAGAGACCCAGTACTTC
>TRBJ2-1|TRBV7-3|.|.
CASSLSRESYNEQFF
TGTGCCAGCAGCTTAAGTAGAGAGTCCTACAATGAGCAGTTCTTC
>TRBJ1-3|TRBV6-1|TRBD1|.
CASSDRTGGSGNTIYF
TGTGCCAGCAGTGATCGGACAGGGGGCTCTGGAAACACCATATATTTT
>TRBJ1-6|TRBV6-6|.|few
CASAIQGLEDSPLHF
TGTGCCAGCGCGATCCAGGGCCTCGAGGATTCACCCCTCCACTTT
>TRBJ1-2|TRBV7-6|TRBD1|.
CASSLGQEYGYTF
TGTGCCAGCAGCCTTGGACAGGAGTATGGCTACACCTTC